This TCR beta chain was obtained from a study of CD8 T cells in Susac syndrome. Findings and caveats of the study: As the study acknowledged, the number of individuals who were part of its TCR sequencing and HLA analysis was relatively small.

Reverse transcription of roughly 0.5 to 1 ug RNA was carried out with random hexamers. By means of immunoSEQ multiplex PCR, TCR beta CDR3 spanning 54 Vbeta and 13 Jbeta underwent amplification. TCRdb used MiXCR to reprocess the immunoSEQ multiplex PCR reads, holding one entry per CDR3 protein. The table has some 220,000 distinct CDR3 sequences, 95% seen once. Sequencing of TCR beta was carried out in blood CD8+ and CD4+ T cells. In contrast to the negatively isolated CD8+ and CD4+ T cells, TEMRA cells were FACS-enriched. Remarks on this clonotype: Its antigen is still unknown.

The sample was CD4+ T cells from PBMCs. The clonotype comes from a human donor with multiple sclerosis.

The CDR3 sequence: CASSEAGTIGNIQYF. The CDR3 DNA is TGTGCCAGCAGTGAGGCCGGGACAATTGGAAACATTCAGTACTTC. The chain carries TRBV2 and TRBJ2-4, with D maybe TRBD1 (6 bases). Germline V CDR1 and CDR2: SNHLY, FYNNEI. Trimming cost V 3 bases and J 6 bases, with 15 bases left between them. The CDR3 contains 15 residues.